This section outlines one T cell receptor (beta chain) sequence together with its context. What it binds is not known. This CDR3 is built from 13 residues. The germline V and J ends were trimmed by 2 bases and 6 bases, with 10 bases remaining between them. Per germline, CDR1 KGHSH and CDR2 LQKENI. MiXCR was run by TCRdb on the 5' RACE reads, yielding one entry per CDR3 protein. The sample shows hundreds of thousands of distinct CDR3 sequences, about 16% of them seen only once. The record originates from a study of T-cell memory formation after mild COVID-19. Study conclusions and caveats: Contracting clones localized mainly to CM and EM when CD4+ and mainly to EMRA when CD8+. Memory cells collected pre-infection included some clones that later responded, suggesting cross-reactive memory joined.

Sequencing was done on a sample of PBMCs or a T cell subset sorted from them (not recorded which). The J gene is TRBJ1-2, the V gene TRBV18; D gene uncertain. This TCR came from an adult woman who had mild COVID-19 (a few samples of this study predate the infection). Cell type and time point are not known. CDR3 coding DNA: TGTGCCAGCTCACCAGCAACAGCCCATGGCTACACCTTC. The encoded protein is CASSPATAHGYTF.